Each of the 29 T cell receptor beta chains below was sequenced from the same sample in a study of OX40 agonist ivuxolimab in advanced cancers. Only in-frame clones appear in the TCRdb table, and some are missing; sequencing was by immunoSEQ multiplex PCR. This table holds about 64,000 clones, approximately 90% found once. The specimen was CD4+ or CD8+ T cells sorted from blood, collected in a trial of the OX40 agonist ivuxolimab. Receptors originate from an adult with an advanced solid tumor such as melanoma, head and neck, liver or kidney cancer.

This clone was picked up one time. The chain employs TRBV7-8 and TRBJ2-2; 10 nucleotides agree with TRBD2. The J segment lost 4 bases and the V segment lost 3 bases, leaving 17 bases of the junction unmatched. CDR1 is SGHVS and CDR2 is FQNEAQ in the germline V gene. This CDR3 has 20 amino acids. CDR3 region: CASSFLLPSGSNGRTGELFF. The CDR3 nucleotides are TGTGCCAGCAGCTTCCTGCTTCCTAGCGGGAGTAATGGTCGCACCGGGGAGCTGTTTTTT.

The rearrangement joins TRBV28 to TRBJ2-6; D unclear. The germline gives CDR1 MDHEN, CDR2 SYDVKM. The V end lost 3 bases, the J end lost 2 bases, and 11 bases lay between the germline ends. CDR3 size: 16 residues. CDR3 nucleotides: TGTGCCAGCAGTTTGATATCCGTGACTGGGGCCAACGTCCTGACTTTC. Its protein is CASSLISVTGANVLTF.

The V and J genes are TRBV19 and TRBJ2-1, with D possibly being TRBD2 (6 bases). Germline lookup yields CDR1 LNHDA and CDR2 SQIVND (reference sequence). The CDR3 contains 16 residues. Trimming took off 3 bases at V and 0 bases at J, with 12 bases between the two ends. The CDR3 DNA reads as TGTGCCAGTAGTATTCCGGGGGAGAGCTCCTACAATGAGCAGTTCTTC. Translation: CASSIPGESSYNEQFF.

This clone was detected once. This sequence joins TRBV5-1 and TRBJ2-3; the match to TRBD2 covers 9 bases. Germline V CDR1 and CDR2: SGHRS, YFSETQ. The V segment lost 0 bases and the J segment 9 bases; nucleotides outside the gene matches: 2. The CDR3 is 13 residues long. The CDR3 is CASSLVLAGTQYF. The CDR3 nucleotides are TGCGCCAGCAGCTTGGTCCTAGCGGGAACGCAGTATTTT.

This chain links TRBV10-3 with TRBJ2-5; the D gene is possibly TRBD2 (6 bases). This CDR3 is built from 14 residues. The V gene's germline CDR1 is ENHRY and CDR2 SYGVKD. V was clipped by 4 bases and J by 1 base, with 10 bases between them. DNA for the CDR3: TGTGCCATCAGTGGGGGCGGGACCCAAGAGACCCAGTACTTC. Protein product: CAISGGGTQETQYF.

The rearrangement joins TRBV6-1 to TRBJ2-7; D remains unclear. CDR1 is MNHNS, CDR2 SASEGT, per germline. The CDR3 has 12 residues. V lost 6 bases, J lost 6 bases, and 12 bases lay in between. The CDR3 region is CASSQTGFEQYF. CDR3 bases: TGTGCCAGCAGCCAGACGGGTTTCGAGCAGTACTTC.

The chain employs TRBV12-5 and TRBJ2-5, with D perhaps TRBD1 or TRBD2 (5 bases each). Trimming shortened V by 2 bases and J by 2 bases, and 12 bases separated the two germline ends. This CDR3 is 15 amino acids long. Germline CDR1 reads LGHNT; CDR2 reads FRNRAP. This CDR3 reads CASGLLRGLQETQYF. CDR3 in DNA: TGTGCTAGTGGTTTGTTACGGGGCTTACAAGAGACCCAGTACTTC.

This chain joins TRBV19 and TRBJ2-2; possible D gene TRBD2, 5 bases. Germline values: CDR1 LNHDA, CDR2 SQIVND (reference sequence). The CDR3 runs to 14 residues. Deletions cut 3 bases from V and 5 bases from J, with 10 bases between. The chain's CDR3 is CASSMASQTGELFF. CDR3 in DNA: TGTGCCAGTAGTATGGCTAGCCAAACCGGGGAGCTGTTTTTT.

The V and J genes are TRBV19 and TRBJ1-5, with unresolved D. The CDR3 loop spans 16 amino acids. Trimming shortened V by 5 bases and J by 3 bases, and 17 bases separated the two germline ends. CDR1 and CDR2 from the germline V gene are LNHDA and SQIVND (reference sequence). The CDR3 reads CASSYQASRSNQPQHF. The CDR3 DNA reads as TGTGCCAGTAGTTACCAGGCTTCACGATCCAATCAGCCCCAGCATTTT.

This sequence joins TRBV19 and TRBJ1-3; D unresolved. V lost 9 bases to trimming and J lost 1 base, with 13 bases between them. In germline, CDR1 is LNHDA, CDR2 SQIVND (reference sequence). The CDR3 covers 14 residues. CDR3 coding DNA: TGTGCCAGCAGAAGGGCGGGGTCTGGAAACACCATATATTTT. It codes for CASRRAGSGNTIYF.

This rearrangement joins TRBV5-1 to TRBJ2-3, with D tentatively TRBD2 (5 bases). The germline gives CDR1 SGHRS, CDR2 YFSETQ. Trimming cost V 4 bases and J 8 bases, with 23 bases left between them. The length of the CDR3 is 16 residues. DNA of the CDR3: TGCGCCAGCAGCCAAAACCCCGACTTGAGCGGAGGTACGCAGTATTTT. Its protein product is CASSQNPDLSGGTQYF.

This chain links TRBV5-6 with TRBJ2-7; 8 bases are shared with TRBD1. The germline gives CDR1 SGHDT, CDR2 YYEEEE. This CDR3 spans 14 amino acids. V lost 4 bases and J lost 3; bases outside the gene matches: 6. The CDR3 sequence: CASSIRDRIYEQYF. The CDR3 DNA sequence: TGTGCCAGCAGCATCCGGGACAGGATCTACGAGCAGTACTTC.

This clone was counted between two and nine times. The V call is TRBV25-1, the J call TRBJ2-5; TRBD1 matches 11 bases. Germline values: CDR1 MGHDK, CDR2 SYGVNS. The ends lost 6 bases at V and 6 bases at J; junction bases unmatched: 3. CDR3 size: 13 residues. The CDR3 spells CASREDRGQTQYF. The CDR3 nucleotides are TGTGCCAGCAGGGAGGACAGGGGGCAGACCCAGTACTTC.

The chain links TRBV6-6 to TRBJ2-3; 9 positions agree with TRBD2. This CDR3 comprises 16 residues. The J segment lost 0 bases and the V segment lost 6 bases, leaving 7 bases of the junction unmatched. Germline CDR1 is MNHNY and CDR2 is SVGAGI (reference sequence). The CDR3 DNA follows: TGTGCCAGCAGACACACTAGCGGGCCTAGCACAGATACGCAGTATTTT. Residues: CASRHTSGPSTDTQYF.

The chain couples TRBV21-1 to TRBJ1-1. TRBV21-1 is described as a pseudogene. The CDR3 consists of 13 residues. The CDR3 spells CASIRPRNTEAFF. CDR3 nucleotide sequence: TGTGCCAGCATCCGCCCTAGAAACACTGAAGCTTTCTTT.

The V and J genes are TRBV6-1 and TRBJ2-5; weak D call: TRBD2 (5 bases). The CDR3 extends over 13 amino acids. Trimming stripped 8 bases from V and 4 bases from J, with 14 bases between. Germline V gene lookup returns CDR1 MNHNS and CDR2 SASEGT. CDR3: CASEPGLLETQYF. The CDR3 DNA follows: TGTGCCAGCGAACCGGGATTATTAGAGACCCAGTACTTC.

This chain links TRBV4-1 with TRBJ2-7; TRBD2 agrees at 11 bases. The V gene's germline CDR1 is MGHRA and CDR2 YSYEKL. The V segment lost 2 bases and the J segment 6 bases; nucleotides outside the gene matches: 6. This CDR3 contains 15 residues. CDR3 region: CASSQTTGTSGEQYF. CDR3 nucleotides: TGCGCCAGCAGCCAAACAACCGGGACTAGCGGCGAGCAGTACTTC.

On this clone itself: The same CDR3 can be traced to other DNA sequences in this sample. The rearrangement joins TRBV18 to TRBJ2-7; TRBD1 matches 7 bases. The V gene's germline CDR1 is KGHSH and CDR2 LQKENI. This CDR3 has 14 residues. The junction had 1 base not matched to a gene; V was cut back by 2 bases and J by 0 bases. The CDR3 nucleotides read TGTGCCAGCTCACCAGGGACAGCCTCCTACGAGCAGTACTTC. It is translated as CASSPGTASYEQYF.

The rearrangement uses TRBV19 and TRBJ2-6, with no clear D. V was shortened by 6 bases and J by 2 bases, with 11 bases between the two germline ends. CDR3 length: 15 amino acids. Germline CDR1 and CDR2: LNHDA and SQIVND (reference sequence). The CDR3 here is CASSVGQPGANVLTF. CDR3 sequence (DNA): TGTGCCAGTAGCGTCGGGCAACCTGGGGCCAACGTCCTGACTTTC.

The rearrangement uses TRBV5-4 and TRBJ1-2; unclear D gene. The CDR3 spans 13 residues. The ends were cut back, 0 bases at V and 7 bases at J, with 10 bases in the middle. Germline CDR1 and CDR2: SGHNT and YYREEE (reference sequence). CDR3 protein: CASSLATGSGYTF. The CDR3 DNA is TGTGCCAGCAGCTTGGCCACGGGTAGTGGCTACACCTTC.

The V and J genes are TRBV7-2 and TRBJ2-5, with D possibly being TRBD1 or TRBD2 (5 bases each). The CDR3 is 13 amino acids. V lost 5 bases to trimming and J lost 0 bases, with 7 bases between them. Germline V gene data show CDR1 as SGHTA and CDR2 as FQGNSA. The CDR3: CASSGGHQETQYF. The CDR3 nucleotides are TGTGCCAGCAGCGGGGGACACCAAGAGACCCAGTACTTC. The full variable domain, in which reference TRBV7-2 and TRBJ2-5 provide the parts outside the CDR3, is GAGVSQSPSNKVTEKGKDVELRCDPISGHTALYWYRQSLGQGLEFLIYFQGNSAPDKSGLPSDRFSAERTGGSVSTLTIQRTQQEDSAVYLCASSGGHQETQYFGPGTRLLVL.

The chain combines TRBV9 with TRBJ1-4; possibly TRBD1 for D (5 bases). The V gene's germline CDR1 is SGDLS and CDR2 YYNGEE. Trimming left V 2 bases short and J 7 bases short, with 15 bases between. The CDR3 covers 15 residues. The CDR3 DNA follows: TGTGCCAGCAGCGTTGGGGCAGCCTCAGGTGAAAAACTGTTTTTT. This gives the protein CASSVGAASGEKLFF. The full variable domain, its missing parts supplied by reference TRBV9 and TRBJ1-4, is DSGVTQTPKHLITATGQRVTLRCSPRSGDLSVYWYQQSLDQGLQFLIQYYNGEERAKGNILERFSAQQFPDLHSELNLSSLELGDSALYFCASSVGAASGEKLFFGSGTQLSVL.

The chain has TRBV2 and TRBJ1-6; D is ambiguous. Trimming took 1 base from V and 4 from J, leaving 8 bases between them. The CDR3 consists of 15 residues. Per germline, CDR1 SNHLY and CDR2 FYNNEI. The CDR3 spells CASSEEAAYNSPLHF. In DNA form, the CDR3 reads TGTGCCAGCAGTGAAGAGGCAGCTTATAATTCACCCCTCCACTTT.

V gene TRBV5-1 combines with J gene TRBJ2-3, with TRBD1 matching over 10 bases. V gave up 3 bases and J gave up 7 bases; unmatched junction bases: 11. The germline CDR1 and CDR2 sequences are SGHRS and YFSETQ. The CDR3 consists of 16 residues. The CDR3 DNA reads TGCGCCAGCAGCTCCACACCGGGACAGGGGAGAAATACGCAGTATTTT. Its protein is CASSSTPGQGRNTQYF.

In this sample, this clone turned up a few times. The rearrangement uses TRBV7-9 and TRBJ1-1; unclear D gene. The CDR3 loop spans 14 amino acids. The V end lost 2 bases, the J end lost 5 bases, and 12 bases lay between the germline ends. CDR1 and CDR2 from the germline V gene are SEHNR and FQNEAQ (reference sequence). Written as DNA, the CDR3 is TGTGCCAGCAGCTTATTAGGGATTAGGACTGAAGCTTTCTTT. It translates to CASSLLGIRTEAFF.

The chain carries TRBV5-1 and TRBJ2-3, with D unresolved. Germline V CDR1 and CDR2: SGHRS, YFSETQ. The CDR3 is 14 amino acids. The V gene lost 0 bases and the J gene lost 2 bases, with 7 bases spanning the gap. In nucleotides, the CDR3 is TGCGCCAGCAGCTTGGACAGCTCCACAGATACGCAGTATTTT. The encoded protein is CASSLDSSTDTQYF.

The V call is TRBV2, the J call TRBJ2-7; 11 bases map to TRBD2. From germline, CDR1 is SNHLY and CDR2 FYNNEI. The CDR3 has 14 amino acids. J was trimmed by 4 bases and V by 6 bases; bases with no gene match: 5. This chain's CDR3 is CASRLAGVSYEQYF. The CDR3 nucleotides are TGTGCCAGCAGACTAGCGGGAGTATCATACGAGCAGTACTTC.

This chain joins TRBV12-5 and TRBJ2-3; 10 bases line up with TRBD2. This CDR3 spans 15 amino acids. V was pared by 6 bases and J by 4 bases, with 7 bases of the junction left unmatched. In germline, CDR1 is LGHNT, CDR2 FRNRAP. This CDR3 is CASGSGLAEADTQYF. CDR3 DNA sequence: TGTGCTAGTGGCTCTGGACTAGCGGAAGCAGATACGCAGTATTTT.

J is TRBJ2-6 and V is TRBV6-1; TRBD1 matches 7 bases. The CDR3 has 15 residues. V shed 5 bases, J shed 2 bases, and the junction held 3 bases outside the gene matches. CDR1 and CDR2 (germline): MNHNS, SASEGT. The CDR3 region has the DNA TGTGCCAGCAGTACTGACAGGGCTGGGGCCAACGTCCTGACTTTC. It yields the protein CASSTDRAGANVLTF.